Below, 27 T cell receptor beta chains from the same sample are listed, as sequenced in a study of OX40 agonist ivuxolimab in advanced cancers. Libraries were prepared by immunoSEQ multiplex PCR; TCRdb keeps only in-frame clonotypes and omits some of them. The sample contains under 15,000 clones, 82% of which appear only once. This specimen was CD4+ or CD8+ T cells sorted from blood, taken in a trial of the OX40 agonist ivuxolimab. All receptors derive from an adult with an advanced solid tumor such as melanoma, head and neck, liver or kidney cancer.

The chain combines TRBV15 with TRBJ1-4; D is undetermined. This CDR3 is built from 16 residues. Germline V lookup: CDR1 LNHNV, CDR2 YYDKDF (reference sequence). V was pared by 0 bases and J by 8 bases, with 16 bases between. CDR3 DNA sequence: TGTGCCACCAGCAGAGAAGAAATAGGAGTGGGCGAAAAACTGTTTTTT. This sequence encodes CATSREEIGVGEKLFF.

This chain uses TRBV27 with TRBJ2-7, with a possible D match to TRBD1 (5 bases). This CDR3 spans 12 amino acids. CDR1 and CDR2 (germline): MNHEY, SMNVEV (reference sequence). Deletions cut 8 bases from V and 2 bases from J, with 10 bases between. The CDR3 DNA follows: TGTGCCAGCGCCACAGGAACCTACGAGCAGTACTTC. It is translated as CASATGTYEQYF.

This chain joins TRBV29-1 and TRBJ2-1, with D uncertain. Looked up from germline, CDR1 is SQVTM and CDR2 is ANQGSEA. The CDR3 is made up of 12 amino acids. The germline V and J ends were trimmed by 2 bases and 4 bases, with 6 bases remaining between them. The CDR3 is CSVEKRYNEQFF. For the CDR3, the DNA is TGCAGCGTTGAAAAAAGATACAATGAGCAGTTCTTC.

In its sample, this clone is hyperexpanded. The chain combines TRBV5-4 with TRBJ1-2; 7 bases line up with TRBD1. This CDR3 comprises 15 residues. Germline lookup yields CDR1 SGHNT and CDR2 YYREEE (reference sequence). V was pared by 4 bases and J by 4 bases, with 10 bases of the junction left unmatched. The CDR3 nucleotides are TGTGCCAGCAGCGGGGACCGGGACAGACTCTATGGCTACACCTTC. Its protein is CASSGDRDRLYGYTF.

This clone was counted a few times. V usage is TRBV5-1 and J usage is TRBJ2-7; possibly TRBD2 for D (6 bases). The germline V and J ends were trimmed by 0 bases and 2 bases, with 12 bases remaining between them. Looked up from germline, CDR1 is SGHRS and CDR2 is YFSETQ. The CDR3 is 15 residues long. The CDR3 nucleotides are TGCGCCAGCAGCTTGGGTCCCGGGACTCCCTACGAGCAGTACTTC. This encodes CASSLGPGTPYEQYF.

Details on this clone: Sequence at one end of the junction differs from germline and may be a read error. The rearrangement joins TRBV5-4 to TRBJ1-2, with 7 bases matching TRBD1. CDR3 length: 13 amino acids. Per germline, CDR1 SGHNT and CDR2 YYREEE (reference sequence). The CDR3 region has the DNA TGTGCCAGCAGCCTCAAGACAGGGCCTATCGGAAACTTC. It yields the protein CASSLKTGPIGNF.

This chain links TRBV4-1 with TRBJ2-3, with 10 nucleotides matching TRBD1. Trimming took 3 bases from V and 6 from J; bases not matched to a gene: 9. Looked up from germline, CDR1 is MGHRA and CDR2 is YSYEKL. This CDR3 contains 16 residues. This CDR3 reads CASSHGQGGSSDTQYF. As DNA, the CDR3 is TGCGCCAGCAGCCACGGACAGGGGGGCTCATCGGATACGCAGTATTTT.

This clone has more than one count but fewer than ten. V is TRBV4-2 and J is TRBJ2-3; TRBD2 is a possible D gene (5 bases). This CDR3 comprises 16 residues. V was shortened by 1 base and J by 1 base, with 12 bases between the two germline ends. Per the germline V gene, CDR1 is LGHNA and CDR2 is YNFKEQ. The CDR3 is CASSQGAVEGTDTQYF. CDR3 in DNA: TGTGCCAGCAGCCAAGGGGCGGTGGAGGGCACAGATACGCAGTATTTT.

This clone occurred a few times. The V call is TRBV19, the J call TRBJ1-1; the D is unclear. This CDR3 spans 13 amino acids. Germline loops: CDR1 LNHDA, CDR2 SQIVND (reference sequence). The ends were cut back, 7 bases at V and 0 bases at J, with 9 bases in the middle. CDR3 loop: CASTQAMNTEAFF. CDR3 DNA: TGTGCCAGTACGCAGGCTATGAACACTGAAGCTTTCTTT.

The chain's CDR3 is CASSGYRQGVDYGYTF. DNA of the CDR3: TGTGCCAGCAGTGGCTATAGACAGGGGGTAGATTATGGCTACACCTTC. The chain has TRBV6-6 and TRBJ1-2, with TRBD1 matching over 9 bases. V was pared by 5 bases and J by 5 bases, with 12 bases of the junction left unmatched. CDR1 and CDR2 (germline): MNHNY, SVGAGI (reference sequence). This CDR3 contains 16 residues.

The CDR3 bases are TGCGCCAGCCCGACGCCAGGAGGGCGGAGGACCGGGGAGCTGTTTTTT. It encodes CASPTPGGRRTGELFF. The genes are TRBV10-1 and TRBJ2-2, with TRBD2 as a possible D gene (6 bases). Germline CDR1 and CDR2: WNHNN and SYGVQD (reference sequence). The CDR3 totals 16 residues. V was shortened by 8 bases and J by 5 bases, with 21 bases between the two germline ends.

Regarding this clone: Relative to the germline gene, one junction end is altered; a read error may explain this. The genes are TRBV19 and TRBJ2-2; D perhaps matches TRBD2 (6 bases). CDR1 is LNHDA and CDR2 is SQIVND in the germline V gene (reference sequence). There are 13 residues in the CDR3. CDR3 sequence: CASREGNAGELFF. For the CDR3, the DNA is TGTGCCAGTAGGGAGGGGAACGCCGGGGAGCTGTTTTTT.

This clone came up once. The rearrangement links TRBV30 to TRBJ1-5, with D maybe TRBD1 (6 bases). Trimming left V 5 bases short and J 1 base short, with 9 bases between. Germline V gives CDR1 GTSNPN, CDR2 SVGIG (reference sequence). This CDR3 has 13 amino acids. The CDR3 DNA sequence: TGTGCCTGGGGACAGAACAGCAATCAGCCCCAGCATTTT. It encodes CAWGQNSNQPQHF.

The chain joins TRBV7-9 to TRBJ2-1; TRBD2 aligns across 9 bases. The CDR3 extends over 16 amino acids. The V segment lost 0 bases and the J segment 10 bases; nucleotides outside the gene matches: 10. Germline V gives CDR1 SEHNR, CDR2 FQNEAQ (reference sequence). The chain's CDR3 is CASSLAGGRAALEQFF. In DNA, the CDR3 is TGTGCCAGCAGCTTAGCGGGCGGGAGGGCCGCTTTGGAGCAGTTCTTC.

CDR3 region: CASSSWGLAGAGEQYF. For the CDR3, the DNA is TGTGCCAGCAGTTCATGGGGACTAGCGGGAGCCGGGGAGCAGTACTTC. The rearrangement links TRBV28 to TRBJ2-7, with 14 bases matching TRBD2. There are 16 residues in the CDR3. Germline trimming cut 4 bases from V and 7 bases from J; bases unmatched to any gene: 9. The germline gives CDR1 MDHEN, CDR2 SYDVKM.

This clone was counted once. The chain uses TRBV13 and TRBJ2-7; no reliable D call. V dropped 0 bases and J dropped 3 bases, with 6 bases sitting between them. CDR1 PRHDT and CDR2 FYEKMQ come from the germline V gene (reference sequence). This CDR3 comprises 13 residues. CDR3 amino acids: CASSLGRDYEQYF. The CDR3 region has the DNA TGTGCCAGCAGCTTAGGAAGGGACTACGAGCAGTACTTC.

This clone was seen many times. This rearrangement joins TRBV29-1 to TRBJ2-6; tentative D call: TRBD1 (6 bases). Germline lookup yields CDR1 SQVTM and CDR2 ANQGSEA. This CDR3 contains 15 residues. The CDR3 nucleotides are TGCAGTGGGGACAAAGAATATTCTGGGGCCAACGTCCTGACTTTC. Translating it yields CSGDKEYSGANVLTF.

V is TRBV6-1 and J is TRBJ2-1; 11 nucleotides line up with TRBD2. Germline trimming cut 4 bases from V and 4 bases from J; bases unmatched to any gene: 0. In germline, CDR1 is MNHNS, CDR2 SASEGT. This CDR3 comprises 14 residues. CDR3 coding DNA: TGTGCCAGCAGTGGACTAGCGGGGTACAATGAGCAGTTCTTC. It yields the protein CASSGLAGYNEQFF.

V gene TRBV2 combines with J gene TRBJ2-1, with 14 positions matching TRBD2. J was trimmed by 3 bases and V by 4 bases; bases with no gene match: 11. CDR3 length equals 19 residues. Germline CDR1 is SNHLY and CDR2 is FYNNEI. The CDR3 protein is CASSAAGTSGRGDYNEQFF. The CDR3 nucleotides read TGTGCCAGCAGTGCCGCCGGGACTAGCGGGAGAGGGGACTACAATGAGCAGTTCTTC.

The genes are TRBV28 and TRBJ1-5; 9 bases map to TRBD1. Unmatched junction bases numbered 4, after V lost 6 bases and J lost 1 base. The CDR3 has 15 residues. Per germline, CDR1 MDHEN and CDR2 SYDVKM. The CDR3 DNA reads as TGTGCCAGCAGGGGACAGGGCGGGAGCAATCAGCCCCAGCATTTT. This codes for CASRGQGGSNQPQHF. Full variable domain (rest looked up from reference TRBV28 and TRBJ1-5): DVKVTQSSRYLVKRTGEKVFLECVQDMDHENMFWYRQDPGLGLRLIYFSYDVKMKEKGDIPEGYSVSREKKERFSLILESASTNQTSMYLCASRGQGGSNQPQHFGDGTRLSIL.

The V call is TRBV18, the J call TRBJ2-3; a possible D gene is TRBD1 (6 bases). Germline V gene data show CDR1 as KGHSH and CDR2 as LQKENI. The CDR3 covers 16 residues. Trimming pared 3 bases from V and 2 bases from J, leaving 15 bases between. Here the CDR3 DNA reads TGTGCCAGCTCACCCGAGGACCAGGGGCCCACAGATACGCAGTATTTT. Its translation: CASSPEDQGPTDTQYF.

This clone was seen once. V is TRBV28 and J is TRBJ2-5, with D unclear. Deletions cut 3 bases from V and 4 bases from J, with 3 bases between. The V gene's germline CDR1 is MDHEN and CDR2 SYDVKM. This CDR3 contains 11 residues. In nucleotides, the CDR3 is TGTGCCAGCAGTTTCGGAGAGACCCAGTACTTC. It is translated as CASSFGETQYF.

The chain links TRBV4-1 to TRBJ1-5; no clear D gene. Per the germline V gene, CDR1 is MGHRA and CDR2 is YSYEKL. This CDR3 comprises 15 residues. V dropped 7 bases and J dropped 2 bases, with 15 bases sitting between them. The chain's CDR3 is CASNPEGQGNQPQHF. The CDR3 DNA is TGCGCCAGCAACCCAGAAGGGCAGGGCAATCAGCCCCAGCATTTT.

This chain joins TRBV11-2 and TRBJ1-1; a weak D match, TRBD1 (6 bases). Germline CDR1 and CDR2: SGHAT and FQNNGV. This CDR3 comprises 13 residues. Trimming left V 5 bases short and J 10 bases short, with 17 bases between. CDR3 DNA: TGTGCCAGCAGCCCGGAACAGGGCTACCGAGCTTTCTTT. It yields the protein CASSPEQGYRAFF.

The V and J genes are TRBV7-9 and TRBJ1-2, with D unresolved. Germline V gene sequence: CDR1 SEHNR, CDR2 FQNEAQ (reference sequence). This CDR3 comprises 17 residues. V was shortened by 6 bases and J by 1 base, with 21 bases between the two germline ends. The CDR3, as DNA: TGTGCCAGCAGGTCACTTAATCGGTCGGGGATTAACTATGGCTACACCTTC. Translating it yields CASRSLNRSGINYGYTF.

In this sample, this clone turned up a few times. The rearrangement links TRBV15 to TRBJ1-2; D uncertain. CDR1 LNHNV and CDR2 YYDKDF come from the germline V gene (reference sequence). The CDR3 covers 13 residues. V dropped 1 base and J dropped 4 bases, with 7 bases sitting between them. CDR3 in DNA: TGTGCCACCAGCAGAGGGACGGCCTATGGCTACACCTTC. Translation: CATSRGTAYGYTF.

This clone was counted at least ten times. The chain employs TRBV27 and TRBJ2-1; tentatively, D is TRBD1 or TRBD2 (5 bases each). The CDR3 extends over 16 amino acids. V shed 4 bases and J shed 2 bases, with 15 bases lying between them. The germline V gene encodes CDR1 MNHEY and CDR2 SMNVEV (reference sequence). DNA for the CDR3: TGTGCCAGCAGTTCCTCAACTAGAGGGGCCTACAATGAGCAGTTCTTC. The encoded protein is CASSSSTRGAYNEQFF.